The 25 T cell receptor beta chains presented below share a single source sample, sequenced in a study of T cell repertoires in cytomegalovirus infection. Their antigens remain unidentified. TCRdb analysed the reads with MiXCR anew, one entry per CDR3 protein. Of around 570,000 distinct CDR3 sequences listed, about 39% are singletons. This specimen was cultured PBMCs, taken from culture after CMV antigen stimulation. Every receptor here comes from a human donor in good health (CMV status not recorded). Some clones in this sample may be carry-over from other donors' samples.

Only a few counts were recorded for this clonotype. The chain carries TRBV12-3 or TRBV12-4 and TRBJ1-3; D is possibly TRBD1 (6 bases). The CDR3 has 15 residues. Trimming removed 5 bases at V and 4 bases at J, with 15 bases between. The DNA for the CDR3 is TGTGCCAGCAGTCAAAGGGGGGAGCCGGGAAACACCATATATTTT. Amino acids: CASSQRGEPGNTIYF.

This clonotype was seen a handful of times. The rearrangement links TRBV11-3 to TRBJ2-2, with TRBD1 matching over 7 bases. Germline V gives CDR1 SGHNT, CDR2 YENEEA. Unmatched junction bases numbered 7, after V lost 5 bases and J lost 4 bases. The CDR3 sequence is 15 residues long. CDR3 loop: CASSIRTGGTGELFF. The DNA of the CDR3 is TGTGCCAGCAGCATCCGGACAGGAGGCACCGGGGAGCTGTTTTTT. Filled out from reference TRBV11-3 and TRBJ2-2, the complete variable domain reads EAGVVQSPRYKIIEKKQPVAFWCNPISGHNTLYWYLQNLGQGPELLIRYENEEAVDDSQLPKDRFSAERLKGVDSTLKIQPAELGDSAVYLCASSIRTGGTGELFFGEGSRLTVL.

V gene TRBV28 combines with J gene TRBJ2-4; TRBD2 agrees at 9 bases. From germline, CDR1 is MDHEN and CDR2 SYDVKM. The CDR3 length is 17 residues. V was pared by 5 bases and J by 15 bases, with 23 bases of the junction left unmatched. The DNA for the CDR3 is TGTGCCAGCAGTCAACTCAACCTTAGCGGGGGAAAAAGCTTCAGGTACTTC. It encodes CASSQLNLSGGKSFRYF.

CDR3 in amino acids: CATSRDHGAAISYEQYF. CDR3 DNA sequence: TGTGCCACCAGCAGAGATCATGGTGCAGCGATCTCCTACGAGCAGTACTTC. This chain joins TRBV15 and TRBJ2-7, with D hard to call. The germline gives CDR1 LNHNV, CDR2 YYDKDF (reference sequence). The CDR3 loop spans 17 amino acids. V lost 0 bases, J lost 0 bases, and 15 bases lay in between.

This clonotype has more than one count but fewer than ten. V and J are TRBV6-1 and TRBJ2-3; D unresolved. The CDR3 contains 14 residues. Germline V gene data show CDR1 as MNHNS and CDR2 as SASEGT. Between the trimmed V and J ends, which lost 2 bases and 7 bases, there was a span of 13 bases. CDR3 bases: TGTGCCAGCAGTGAACCCGGAGCCGGTAATACGCAGTATTTT. Translating gives CASSEPGAGNTQYF.

This clonotype has only a few counts. The CDR3 nucleotides read TGTGCCAGCAGCTTAGCGAGAGCCCGGGTTGGAAACACCATATATTTT. Encoded protein: CASSLARARVGNTIYF. V gene TRBV7-2 combines with J gene TRBJ1-3; D is undetermined. With 0 bases removed from V and 3 bases from J, the gap between germline ends came to 12 bases. From germline, CDR1 is SGHTA and CDR2 FQGNSA. The CDR3 length is 16 residues. The full variable domain, its missing parts supplied by reference TRBV7-2 and TRBJ1-3, is GAGVSQSPSNKVTEKGKDVELRCDPISGHTALYWYRQSLGQGLEFLIYFQGNSAPDKSGLPSDRFSAERTGGSVSTLTIQRTQQEDSAVYLCASSLARARVGNTIYFGEGSWLTVV.

J is TRBJ2-3 and V is TRBV4-3; D not certain. There are 15 residues in the CDR3. Germline-derived CDR1 and CDR2 are LGHNA and YSLEER. The V gene lost 4 bases and the J gene lost 0 bases, with 11 bases spanning the gap. The CDR3 region has the DNA TGCGCCAGCAGCCGAGCCCCTCCTAGCACAGATACGCAGTATTTT. It encodes CASSRAPPSTDTQYF.

This clonotype was seen only a few times. V usage is TRBV12-3 or TRBV12-4 and J usage is TRBJ1-2, with D uncertain. CDR3 length: 15 residues. Trimming removed 2 bases from V and 5 bases from J, with 15 bases in between. This CDR3 reads CASSLLPRFNYGYTF. The CDR3 DNA is TGTGCCAGCAGTTTACTCCCCAGGTTCAATTATGGCTACACCTTC.

Only a few counts were recorded for this clonotype. This rearrangement joins TRBV4-1 to TRBJ1-1; weak D call: TRBD1 (6 bases). V lost 2 bases to trimming and J lost 6 bases, with 10 bases between them. The CDR3 is made up of 13 amino acids. Per germline, CDR1 MGHRA and CDR2 YSYEKL. The CDR3 DNA reads as TGCGCCAGCAGCCAACCCGGACAGTCTGAAGCTTTCTTT. Its protein is CASSQPGQSEAFF.

This sequence joins TRBV7-2 and TRBJ2-5; TRBD2 agrees at 7 bases. CDR1 and CDR2 from the germline V gene are SGHTA and FQGNSA. The CDR3 covers 15 residues. With 4 bases clipped from V and 0 bases from J, the junction kept 5 bases outside the gene matches. DNA of the CDR3: TGTGCCAGCAGCTCTCAGCGGGGTGACCAAGAGACCCAGTACTTC. Translated: CASSSQRGDQETQYF.

This clonotype was observed a few times. V gene TRBV11-1 combines with J gene TRBJ2-3; D not resolved. The CDR3 spans 14 residues. V was shortened by 1 base and J by 6 bases, with 11 bases between the two germline ends. CDR1 is SGHAT, CDR2 FQDESV, per germline (reference sequence). The CDR3 nucleotides are TGTGCCAGCAGCTTAGGGCCGGAGAGGGATACGCAGTATTTT. Its translation is CASSLGPERDTQYF.

CDR3 DNA sequence: TGTGCCTGGAGTGGTAGTCTGACAGATACGCAGTATTTT. It codes for CAWSGSLTDTQYF. The chain carries TRBV30 and TRBJ2-3; D remains ambiguous. Germline V gene data show CDR1 as GTSNPN and CDR2 as SVGIG (reference sequence). The V end lost 1 base, the J end lost 3 bases, and 8 bases lay between the germline ends. The CDR3 consists of 13 residues. Full variable domain (remainder filled in from reference TRBV30 and TRBJ2-3): SQTIHQWPATLVQPVGSPLSLECTVEGTSNPNLYWYRQAAGRGLQLLFYSVGIGQISSEVPQNLSASRPQDRQFILSSKKLLLSDSGFYLCAWSGSLTDTQYFGPGTRLTVL.

The rearrangement joins TRBV11-2 to TRBJ2-7, with D perhaps being TRBD1 or TRBD2 (5 bases each). The V end was cut by 0 bases, the J end by 4 bases, with 13 bases between. Germline CDR1 reads SGHAT; CDR2 reads FQNNGV. This CDR3 has 15 residues. This CDR3 reads CASSLDGEGAYEQYF. The CDR3 DNA is TGTGCCAGCAGCTTAGACGGGGAAGGGGCTTACGAGCAGTACTTC. The whole variable domain, filled in from reference TRBV11-2 and TRBJ2-7, reads EAGVAQSPRYKIIEKRQSVAFWCNPISGHATLYWYQQILGQGPKLLIQFQNNGVVDDSQLPKDRFSAERLKGVDSTLKIQPAKLEDSAVYLCASSLDGEGAYEQYFGPGTRLTVT.

The rearrangement uses TRBV12-3 or TRBV12-4 and TRBJ2-2, with 7 bases that match TRBD1. The CDR3 is 13 amino acids. J lost 7 bases, V lost 5 bases, and 4 bases had no gene match. The CDR3 nucleotides read TGTGCCAGCAGTGGGGACAGTATCGGGGAGCTGTTTTTT. It specifies CASSGDSIGELFF.

The V call is TRBV6-5, the J call TRBJ2-3, with 12 bases identical to TRBD2. The germline CDR1 and CDR2 sequences are MNHEY and SVGAGI. V was clipped by 5 bases and J by 10 bases; unmatched bases: 16. CDR3 length: 17 residues. The CDR3 reads CASSTDDLLAGGRAQYF. Here the CDR3 DNA reads TGTGCCAGCAGTACCGACGACTTACTAGCGGGGGGTCGGGCGCAGTATTTT.

CDR3 loop: CASSFGTEQYF. CDR3 bases: TGTGCCAGCAGCTTTGGGACAGAGCAGTACTTC. The rearrangement links TRBV7-6 to TRBJ2-7; a possible D gene is TRBD1 (6 bases). Germline-derived CDR1 and CDR2 are SGHVS and FNYEAQ. This CDR3 has 11 amino acids. V gave up 3 bases and J gave up 7 bases, with 7 bases separating them.

The J gene is TRBJ1-1, the V gene TRBV12-3 or TRBV12-4, with D possibly being TRBD1 (5 bases). The length of the CDR3 is 13 residues. Between the trimmed V and J ends, which lost 5 bases and 11 bases, there was a span of 18 bases. As DNA, the CDR3 is TGTGCCAGCAGTGGGACGGGAGGGGTTGAGGCTTTCTTT. It is translated as CASSGTGGVEAFF.

The rearrangement links TRBV12-5 to TRBJ2-5; 7 nucleotides line up with TRBD1. Unmatched junction bases numbered 4, after V lost 1 base and J lost 5 bases. The length of the CDR3 is 14 residues. Germline V CDR1 and CDR2: LGHNT, FRNRAP. CDR3 bases: TGTGCTAGTGGTTTGGGGAACAGGGGTGAGACCCAGTACTTC. Amino acids: CASGLGNRGETQYF.

This rearrangement joins TRBV6-1 to TRBJ1-6; TRBD1 is a possible D gene (6 bases). Between the trimmed V and J ends, which lost 8 bases and 7 bases, there was a span of 15 bases. Looked up from germline, CDR1 is MNHNS and CDR2 is SASEGT. The length of the CDR3 is 14 residues. CDR3 in DNA: TGTGCCAGCGCCAAGGACAGTACCAATTCACCCCTCCACTTT. Protein product: CASAKDSTNSPLHF.

The CDR3 coding sequence is TGTGCCAGCAGCCCCAGGACAGTCCTAGACCAAGAGACCCAGTACTTC. Amino acids: CASSPRTVLDQETQYF. J is TRBJ2-5 and V is TRBV7-9; tentatively, D is TRBD1 (6 bases). The CDR3 loop spans 16 amino acids. CDR1 is SEHNR and CDR2 is FQNEAQ in the germline V gene (reference sequence). The ends were cut back, 5 bases at V and 0 bases at J, with 16 bases in the middle.

The chain joins TRBV15 to TRBJ1-1, with D perhaps matching TRBD1 (5 bases). CDR1 is LNHNV, CDR2 YYDKDF, per germline (reference sequence). The germline V and J ends were trimmed by 3 bases and 10 bases, with 15 bases remaining between them. The length of the CDR3 is 13 residues. CDR3 nucleotide sequence: TGTGCCACCAGCAGGGACACCGGGAGGGGAGCTTTCTTT. Protein product: CATSRDTGRGAFF.

The CDR3: CASSEPAGELETQYF. CDR3 nucleotides: TGTGCCAGCAGTGAACCAGCGGGAGAGTTAGAGACCCAGTACTTC. The chain carries TRBV2 and TRBJ2-5, with TRBD2 identical over 8 bases. V shed 2 bases, J shed 4 bases, and the junction held 6 bases outside the gene matches. This CDR3 contains 15 residues. CDR1 is SNHLY and CDR2 is FYNNEI in the germline V gene.

V usage is TRBV12-3 or TRBV12-4 and J usage is TRBJ1-5; 8 bases agree with TRBD1. Germline trimming cut 6 bases from V and 3 bases from J; bases unmatched to any gene: 4. The CDR3 length is 14 residues. The CDR3 is CASSSDRANQPQHF. The DNA of the CDR3 is TGTGCCAGCAGCTCGGACAGGGCCAATCAGCCCCAGCATTTT.

The chain combines TRBV11-2 with TRBJ2-7; D gene uncertain. V shed 0 bases and J shed 3 bases, with 12 bases lying between them. This CDR3 is built from 15 residues. Germline lookup yields CDR1 SGHAT and CDR2 FQNNGV. The DNA of the CDR3 is TGTGCCAGCAGCTTAGATCGGGTTCCCTACTACGAGCAGTACTTC. Protein sequence: CASSLDRVPYYEQYF.

This clonotype was detected only a few times. This chain uses TRBV7-2 with TRBJ2-1, with 7 bases aligning to TRBD2. The CDR3 spans 14 residues. From germline, CDR1 is SGHTA and CDR2 FQGNSA. V gave up 7 bases and J gave up 7 bases; unmatched junction bases: 10. DNA for the CDR3: TGTGCCAGCACCCTGGCGGGAGTCTTTAATGAGCAGTTCTTC. This gives the protein CASTLAGVFNEQFF.